This T cell receptor beta chain emerged from a study of T cells in Graves' hyperthyroidism and ophthalmopathy. From RNA transcripts, TCR beta CDR3 regions were amplified. A first-round RT-PCR of the TCR CDR3 used the HTBI primer set. TCRdb redid the calling of the multiplex PCR reads with MiXCR, one entry per CDR3 protein. The sample yields about half a million distinct CDR3 sequences, 20% to 25% seen once. Approximately 10 ml of fresh peripheral blood supplied the PBMCs. Comment on this clonotype: The antigen remains unidentified.

Study-wide results and caveats: Ophthalmopathy stood apart from stable hyperthyroidism in a 13 V-J model. Ophthalmopathy was identified by the model a median around 6.9 months ahead of onset.

CDR1 is LNHDA and CDR2 is SQIVND in the germline V gene (reference sequence). Unmatched junction bases numbered 9, after V lost 4 bases and J lost 3 bases. The CDR3 is 15 amino acids. The chain carries TRBV19 and TRBJ2-7; 7 bases map to TRBD2. This sequence was found in a woman aged 65 to 85 with Graves' ophthalmopathy. Sequencing used blood. The CDR3 spells CASSKEGGYYYEQYF. The DNA of the CDR3 is TGTGCCAGTAGTAAGGAGGGAGGGTACTACTACGAGCAGTACTTC.